This record concerns one T cell receptor beta chain sequence. Trimming took 3 bases from V and 3 from J, leaving 14 bases between them. The CDR3 consists of 15 residues. Germline values: CDR1 SGHRS, CDR2 YFSETQ. Assay: immunoSEQ multiplex PCR; the TCRdb copy retains only in-frame clones and omits some. The sample includes over 100,000 clones, 75% to 95% of them seen just once. This record comes from a study of control samples from healthy donors and cancer patients. The rearrangement links TRBV5-1 to TRBJ2-3; D possibly corresponds to TRBD2 (6 bases). The sample taken for sequencing was blood. The sequence came from a man aged 35 to 55 in good health. In nucleotides, the CDR3 is TGCGCCAGCAGCTGGGAGGCTAGGAGTACAGATACGCAGTATTTT. Its protein product is CASSWEARSTDTQYF.